This entry lists 23 T cell receptor beta chains sequenced from one sample in a study of T cell responses to AZD1222 COVID-19 vaccine. The protocol was immunoSEQ multiplex PCR, while the TCRdb copy is restricted to in-frame clones and leaves out a portion. The sample carries 90,000 to 150,000 clones, 70% to 90% recorded once. The material sequenced was peripheral blood, taken on day 0 of AZD1222 vaccination. These receptors were obtained from an adult in good health.

The J gene is TRBJ2-7, the V gene TRBV6-1; 7 nucleotides align to TRBD1. The CDR3 totals 15 residues. The ends lost 5 bases at V and 1 base at J; junction bases unmatched: 8. Looked up from germline, CDR1 is MNHNS and CDR2 is SASEGT. DNA for the CDR3: TGTGCCAGCAGTAACAGGGGAAGAGGATCCTACGAGCAGTACTTC. This sequence encodes CASSNRGRGSYEQYF.

The rearrangement links TRBV19 to TRBJ2-1; TRBD2 aligns across 8 bases. V gave up 2 bases and J gave up 4 bases; unmatched junction bases: 1. The CDR3 totals 14 residues. Germline values: CDR1 LNHDA, CDR2 SQIVND (reference sequence). This CDR3 is CASSISGSYNEQFF. As DNA, the CDR3 is TGTGCCAGTAGTATAAGCGGGAGTTACAATGAGCAGTTCTTC. Full variable domain (outside the CDR3, taken from reference TRBV19 and TRBJ2-1): DGGITQSPKYLFRKEGQNVTLSCEQNLNHDAMYWYRQDPGQGLRLIYYSQIVNDFQKGDIAEGYSVSREKKESFPLTVTSAQKNPTAFYLCASSISGSYNEQFFGPGTRLTVL.

The rearrangement links TRBV15 to TRBJ2-6; D not certain. Trimming took 0 bases from V and 0 from J, leaving 6 bases between them. The CDR3 sequence is 16 residues long. The germline V gene encodes CDR1 LNHNV and CDR2 YYDKDF (reference sequence). The CDR3 is CATSRERSSGANVLTF. The CDR3 coding sequence is TGTGCCACCAGCAGAGAACGTAGCTCTGGGGCCAACGTCCTGACTTTC. The full variable domain, rest sourced from reference TRBV15 and TRBJ2-6, is DAMVIQNPRYQVTQFGKPVTLSCSQTLNHNVMYWYQQKSSQAPKLLFHYYDKDFNNEADTPDNFQSRRPNTSFCFLDIRSPGLGDTAMYLCATSRERSSGANVLTFGAGSRLTVL.

This chain links TRBV27 with TRBJ2-1; TRBD2 matches at 8 bases. CDR3 length: 13 residues. The ends lost 5 bases at V and 6 bases at J; junction bases unmatched: 3. CDR1 and CDR2 (germline): MNHEY, SMNVEV (reference sequence). CDR3: CASSPRGGNEQFF. CDR3 DNA: TGTGCCAGCAGTCCCCGGGGGGGCAATGAGCAGTTCTTC.

This clone was seen just once. The chain combines TRBV7-2 with TRBJ1-2; D is undetermined. From germline, CDR1 is SGHTA and CDR2 FQGNSA. Trimming cost V 1 base and J 5 bases, with 11 bases left between them. This CDR3 region has 14 residues. The CDR3 bases are TGTGCCAGCAGCTTAGAGGGCGGCGCGTATGGCTACACCTTC. It encodes CASSLEGGAYGYTF.

Only a few counts were recorded for this clone. The chain combines TRBV27 with TRBJ2-7, with 8 bases lining up with TRBD1. Germline CDR1 reads MNHEY; CDR2 reads SMNVEV (reference sequence). The CDR3 has 14 amino acids. The V gene end was trimmed by 6 bases and the J gene end by 3 bases; junction bases not matched to a gene: 7. CDR3 region: CASRAPGTGYEQYF. In nucleotides, the CDR3 is TGTGCCAGCAGGGCACCCGGGACAGGCTACGAGCAGTACTTC.

The chain couples TRBV19 to TRBJ1-1; D might be TRBD1 (6 bases). The CDR3 extends over 14 amino acids. CDR1 and CDR2 (germline): LNHDA, SQIVND (reference sequence). The V gene lost 3 bases and the J gene lost 4 bases, with 12 bases spanning the gap. The CDR3 DNA reads TGTGCCAGTAGTATGGGGGGGCCAGTCACTGAAGCTTTCTTT. Protein sequence: CASSMGGPVTEAFF.

V and J are TRBV5-6 and TRBJ2-7, with 11 bases matching TRBD2. This CDR3 region has 15 residues. CDR1 and CDR2 (germline): SGHDT, YYEEEE. V shed 2 bases and J 7 bases; nucleotides not matched to a gene: 8. The CDR3 protein is CASSFLTSGTGEQYF. DNA for the CDR3: TGTGCCAGCAGCTTTTTGACTAGCGGGACGGGAGAGCAGTACTTC.

The chain has TRBV4-2 and TRBJ2-7; 7 bases match TRBD2. Germline-derived CDR1 and CDR2 are LGHNA and YNFKEQ. With V trimmed by 1 base and J by 0 bases, 12 bases remained unmatched. The CDR3 runs to 18 residues. This chain's CDR3 is CASSQAIRSSGYSYEQYF. CDR3 sequence (DNA): TGTGCCAGCAGCCAAGCGATAAGGAGTAGCGGGTACTCCTACGAGCAGTACTTC.

This clone was counted a few times. V and J are TRBV18 and TRBJ1-2, with D possibly TRBD1 on 6 matching bases. This CDR3 has 14 amino acids. V dropped 3 bases and J dropped 1 base, with 9 bases sitting between them. CDR1 is KGHSH and CDR2 is LQKENI in the germline V gene. This CDR3 reads CASSPGQNNYGYTF. The CDR3 DNA reads TGTGCCAGCTCACCGGGACAAAATAACTATGGCTACACCTTC.

This chain links TRBV21-1 with TRBJ2-7; TRBD2, as called in the table, went unchecked against the DNA. TRBV21-1 is assigned pseudogene status. CDR3 size: 15 residues. The CDR3: CASCLDRGTPYEQYF. The CDR3 DNA reads as TGTGCCAGCTGCCTAGATCGCGGGACTCCCTACGAGCAGTACTTC.

This chain connects TRBV29-1 to TRBJ1-2, with a possible D match to TRBD1 (6 bases). With 4 bases removed from V and 4 bases from J, the gap between germline ends came to 10 bases. The germline V gene has CDR1 SQVTM and CDR2 ANQGSEA. This CDR3 comprises 12 residues. CDR3 sequence (DNA): TGCAGCGTTGTGACGACAGGCTATGGCTACACCTTC. Translated, it gives CSVVTTGYGYTF.

This clone was seen a single time. The V call is TRBV7-9, the J call TRBJ2-1; D remains ambiguous. Germline CDR1 SEHNR, CDR2 FQNEAQ (reference sequence). Trimming removed 5 bases at V and 6 bases at J, with 11 bases between. The CDR3 covers 13 residues. The CDR3: CASSPSGLNEQFF. CDR3 sequence (DNA): TGTGCCAGCAGCCCCTCAGGTCTCAATGAGCAGTTCTTC.

This chain links TRBV18 with TRBJ1-6; no clear D. Germline CDR1 is KGHSH and CDR2 is LQKENI. This CDR3 comprises 14 residues. V was shortened by 2 bases and J by 4 bases, with 6 bases between the two germline ends. CDR3 protein: CASSPGQYNSPLHF. CDR3 DNA: TGTGCCAGCTCACCAGGGCAGTATAATTCACCCCTCCACTTT. Variable domain in full (rest from reference TRBV18 and TRBJ1-6): NAGVMQNPRHLVRRRGQEARLRCSPMKGHSHVYWYRQLPEEGLKFMVYLQKENIIDESGMPKERFSAEFPKEGPSILRIQQVVRGDSAAYFCASSPGQYNSPLHFGNGTRLTVT.

This clone has a handful of counts. V and J are TRBV6-5 and TRBJ1-6; D ambiguous. CDR1 and CDR2 from the germline V gene are MNHEY and SVGAGI. The CDR3 consists of 14 residues. Trimming left V 6 bases short and J 4 bases short, with 10 bases between. CDR3 protein: CASSPIGYNSPLHF. CDR3 coding DNA: TGTGCCAGCAGCCCCATAGGGTATAATTCACCCCTCCACTTT.

This clone was counted a few times. The chain has TRBV30 and TRBJ1-3, with D possibly matching TRBD1 (6 bases). The CDR3 loop spans 15 amino acids. Germline V gene lookup returns CDR1 GTSNPN and CDR2 SVGIG (reference sequence). V lost 3 bases and J 8 bases, leaving 20 bases between the germline ends. The chain's CDR3 is CAWSASTGPGDTIYF. The CDR3 DNA is TGTGCCTGGAGCGCGTCTACGGGACCAGGGGACACCATATATTTT. The whole variable domain, filled in from reference TRBV30 and TRBJ1-3, reads SQTIHQWPATLVQPVGSPLSLECTVEGTSNPNLYWYRQAAGRGLQLLFYSVGIGQISSEVPQNLSASRPQDRQFILSSKKLLLSDSGFYLCAWSASTGPGDTIYFGEGSWLTVV.

The V call is TRBV5-1, the J call TRBJ2-1, with D maybe TRBD1 (5 bases). The CDR3 has 12 residues. Germline CDR1 reads SGHRS; CDR2 reads YFSETQ. Trimming stripped 4 bases from V and 5 bases from J, with 7 bases between. In DNA, the CDR3 is TGCGCCAGCAGCCTGACAGACAATGAGCAGTTCTTC. Its translation: CASSLTDNEQFF.

The sample holds one count of this clone. CDR3 sequence: CASSPEGVPTGRVAQYF. CDR3 nucleotide sequence: TGTGCCAGCTCACCTGAGGGTGTACCGACAGGACGAGTTGCCCAGTACTTC. This chain joins TRBV18 and TRBJ2-5; maybe TRBD1 (6 bases). CDR3 length: 17 residues. CDR1 is KGHSH and CDR2 is LQKENI in the germline V gene. Trimming shortened V by 3 bases and J by 9 bases, and 26 bases separated the two germline ends.

The J gene is TRBJ1-3, the V gene TRBV28, with TRBD1 identical over 7 bases. The V segment lost 5 bases and the J segment 3 bases; nucleotides outside the gene matches: 7. The length of the CDR3 is 15 residues. Per germline, CDR1 MDHEN and CDR2 SYDVKM. The CDR3 region is CASSPGTVFGNTIYF. The DNA of the CDR3 is TGTGCCAGCAGTCCCGGGACAGTTTTTGGAAACACCATATATTTT.

This sequence joins TRBV28 and TRBJ1-2; D uncertain. Germline loops: CDR1 MDHEN, CDR2 SYDVKM. This CDR3 spans 14 amino acids. Deletions cut 1 base from V and 3 bases from J, with 9 bases between. CDR3 bases: TGTGCCAGCAGTTTATTAATGGGAGACTATGGCTACACCTTC. It specifies CASSLLMGDYGYTF.

This chain links TRBV7-3 with TRBJ2-1; D call uncertain. Trimming took 3 bases from V and 6 from J, leaving 18 bases between them. The CDR3 has 16 residues. Germline lookup yields CDR1 SGHTA and CDR2 FQGTGA. DNA for the CDR3: TGTGCCAGCAGCTTCCGGACCGACTTCCGCGGCAATGAGCAGTTCTTC. Its protein is CASSFRTDFRGNEQFF.

V is TRBV28 and J is TRBJ2-6, with TRBD1 matching 8 bases. V was clipped by 4 bases and J by 2 bases; unmatched bases: 1. The germline gives CDR1 MDHEN, CDR2 SYDVKM. The CDR3 totals 15 residues. CDR3 region: CASSYRGAGANVLTF. For the CDR3, the DNA is TGTGCCAGCAGTTACAGGGGGGCTGGGGCCAACGTCCTGACTTTC.

This clone was recorded a few times. V and J are TRBV19 and TRBJ2-5; D is uncertain. CDR3 length: 12 residues. Germline V gene lookup returns CDR1 LNHDA and CDR2 SQIVND (reference sequence). V lost 4 bases to trimming and J lost 4 bases, with 7 bases between them. The CDR3 sequence is CASSKSRETQYF. DNA for the CDR3: TGTGCCAGTAGTAAGAGTCGAGAGACCCAGTACTTC.